One and the same sample provided the 21 T cell receptor beta chains below, sequenced in a study of response to subunit inactivated influenza vaccine. TCRdb processed the RT-PCR reads anew with MiXCR; each CDR3 protein has one entry. The data show 150,000 to 200,000 distinct CDR3 sequences, over 9.5% seen once. The same sample was also used in a study of T cells expressing NK-cell markers. Per that paper: cDNA encoding TCR beta was synthesized via 5'RACE template switching incorporating UMIs.

Specimen: CD8+ T cells sorted from PBMCs, collected roughly 12 days after vaccination. These receptors all stem from a man between 50 and 59 years old who received an inactivated influenza vaccine.

This clonotype was observed at least ten times. This chain links TRBV29-1 with TRBJ1-1; a weak D match, TRBD1 (5 bases). Germline V lookup: CDR1 SQVTM, CDR2 ANQGSEA. The CDR3 has 12 amino acids. Between the trimmed V and J ends, which lost 6 bases and 1 base, there was a span of 9 bases. CDR3 sequence: CSVWQGNTEAFF. The CDR3 nucleotides are TGCAGCGTATGGCAGGGGAACACTGAAGCTTTCTTT.

Details on this clonotype: It may be a read error: a sequence one base away is much more abundant. This sequence joins TRBV11-2 and TRBJ2-2, with TRBD1 matching over 9 bases. This CDR3 region has 14 residues. The germline V gene has CDR1 SGHAT and CDR2 FQNNGV. Trimming removed 9 bases from V and 3 bases from J; junction bases left unmatched: 5. The CDR3 coding sequence is TGTGCCAGGAGATACAGGGGGCACACCGGGGAGCTGTTTTTT. It translates to CARRYRGHTGELFF. The variable domain in full, with the rest retrieved from reference TRBV11-2 and TRBJ2-2, is EAGVAQSPRYKIIEKRQSVAFWCNPISGHATLYWYQQILGQGPKLLIQFQNNGVVDDSQLPKDRFSAERLKGVDSTLKIQPAKLEDSAVYLCARRYRGHTGELFFGEGSRLTVL.

The rearrangement joins TRBV2 to TRBJ2-7, with 9 positions matching TRBD2. Unmatched junction bases numbered 4, after V lost 1 base and J lost 6 bases. The CDR3 length is 14 residues. The germline V gene encodes CDR1 SNHLY and CDR2 FYNNEI. The CDR3 spells CASSEVAGDGEQYF. CDR3 nucleotide sequence: TGTGCCAGCAGTGAAGTAGCGGGGGATGGCGAGCAGTACTTC.

This clonotype has only a few counts. This chain links TRBV7-9 with TRBJ2-7, with a tentative D call TRBD2 (6 bases). The V and J ends lost 5 bases and 3 bases respectively, with 14 bases between them. The germline CDR1 and CDR2 sequences are SEHNR and FQNEAQ (reference sequence). The CDR3 consists of 14 residues. CDR3 in DNA: TGTGCCAGCAGCAATACGGGGGAGAGCTACGAGCAGTACTTC. This gives the protein CASSNTGESYEQYF.

The V gene is TRBV6-2 or TRBV6-3, the J gene TRBJ1-1, with no clear D. The CDR3 length is 12 residues. V lost 0 bases and J 3 bases, leaving 2 bases between the germline ends. The germline V gene has CDR1 MNHEY and CDR2 SVGEGT. The CDR3 is CASSYSDTEAFF. The CDR3 bases are TGTGCCAGCAGTTACTCGGACACTGAAGCTTTCTTT.

This clonotype was detected a few times. The chain employs TRBV27 and TRBJ2-7; tentatively, D is TRBD1 (5 bases). CDR3 length equals 16 residues. V gave up 3 bases and J gave up 2 bases, with 17 bases separating them. CDR1 is MNHEY, CDR2 SMNVEV, per germline (reference sequence). This chain's CDR3 is CASSFLGQSYPYEQYF. In nucleotides, the CDR3 is TGTGCCAGCAGTTTTCTTGGACAAAGCTATCCCTACGAGCAGTACTTC.

The J gene is TRBJ2-1, the V gene TRBV7-6; 12 bases are shared with TRBD2. J was trimmed by 4 bases and V by 5 bases; bases with no gene match: 6. Germline V gene data show CDR1 as SGHVS and CDR2 as FNYEAQ. The CDR3 covers 16 residues. The CDR3 DNA reads as TGTGCCAGCAGCATTCGGACTAGCGGGGAGTACAATGAGCAGTTCTTC. Translating gives CASSIRTSGEYNEQFF.

This chain connects TRBV12-3 or TRBV12-4 to TRBJ1-2; D is unresolved. This CDR3 region has 14 residues. V was pared by 3 bases and J by 3 bases, with 11 bases between. The CDR3 protein is CASSLGPPYYGYTF. As DNA, the CDR3 is TGTGCCAGCAGTTTGGGCCCTCCTTACTATGGCTACACCTTC.

This clonotype came up a few times. The V and J genes are TRBV7-9 and TRBJ2-7; D is perhaps TRBD1 or TRBD2 (5 bases each). V lost 6 bases, J lost 3 bases, and 12 bases lay in between. The CDR3 contains 13 residues. Germline values: CDR1 SEHNR, CDR2 FQNEAQ (reference sequence). As DNA, the CDR3 is TGTGCCAGCAGATCCGGGACGGACTACGAGCAGTACTTC. Translating it yields CASRSGTDYEQYF.

This clonotype was seen more than once but under ten times. This chain links TRBV25-1 with TRBJ1-3, with TRBD1 matching 8 bases. Losses at the gene ends were 3 bases for V and 9 bases for J; bases not matched to a gene: 10. The CDR3 contains 15 residues. Per the germline V gene, CDR1 is MGHDK and CDR2 is SYGVNS. Written as DNA, the CDR3 is TGTGCCAGCAGTGACCAACAGGGGGTCGCGGGCACCATATATTTT. Amino acids: CASSDQQGVAGTIYF.

This chain's CDR3 is CASSLNDYVEQYF. CDR3 sequence (DNA): TGTGCCAGCAGTTTGAATGACTACGTGGAACAGTATTTT. The chain links TRBV28 to TRBJ2-3; D might be TRBD2 (5 bases). Germline V gives CDR1 MDHEN, CDR2 SYDVKM. This CDR3 comprises 13 residues. The V and J ends lost 3 bases and 12 bases respectively, with 16 bases between them.

The chain combines TRBV7-9 with TRBJ2-7; D is perhaps TRBD1 or TRBD2 (5 bases each). The germline V and J ends were trimmed by 6 bases and 6 bases, with 9 bases remaining between them. The CDR3 is made up of 11 amino acids. CDR1 is SEHNR and CDR2 is FQNEAQ in the germline V gene (reference sequence). The CDR3 bases are TGTGCCAGCAGAGGGGAGCGCGAGCAGTACTTC. The encoded protein is CASRGEREQYF.

The chain uses TRBV2 and TRBJ2-7; TRBD2 agrees at 8 bases. Germline values: CDR1 SNHLY, CDR2 FYNNEI. The J segment lost 3 bases and the V segment lost 6 bases, leaving 10 bases of the junction unmatched. The CDR3 length is 15 residues. The chain's CDR3 is CASSEWTSNIYEQYF. CDR3 DNA: TGTGCCAGCAGCGAATGGACTAGCAATATCTACGAGCAGTACTTC.

The count of this clonotype is one. The rearrangement links TRBV12-3 or TRBV12-4 to TRBJ2-1, with no clear D. The CDR3 has 13 amino acids. V was clipped by 3 bases and J by 5 bases, with 8 bases between them. In nucleotides, the CDR3 is TGTGCCAGCAGTTTCAGCTTCCACAATGAGCAGTTCTTC. It encodes CASSFSFHNEQFF.

In its sample, this clonotype was seen many times. DNA for the CDR3: TGCGCCAGCAGCCAGGGGACTAGCGGAAGTTGGTACAATGAGCAGTTCTTC. Its protein product is CASSQGTSGSWYNEQFF. The rearrangement joins TRBV4-3 to TRBJ2-1; 11 bases align to TRBD2. Per germline, CDR1 LGHNA and CDR2 YSLEER. Losses at the gene ends were 3 bases for V and 4 bases for J; bases not matched to a gene: 8. This CDR3 contains 17 residues.

This clonotype was counted between two and nine times. The gene calls are TRBV7-8 and TRBJ2-7; D uncertain. Per the germline V gene, CDR1 is SGHVS and CDR2 is FQNEAQ. Trimming cost V 2 bases and J 4 bases, with 18 bases left between them. The CDR3 runs 16 residues. The CDR3 DNA follows: TGTGCCAGCAGCTTATCTAGGGAATATCTCGGGTACGAGCAGTACTTC. Amino acids: CASSLSREYLGYEQYF.

This clonotype has a handful of counts. This chain connects TRBV5-1 to TRBJ1-2, with D possibly TRBD1 on 5 matching bases. V was shortened by 0 bases and J by 4 bases, with 25 bases between the two germline ends. The CDR3 runs to 19 residues. CDR1 and CDR2 from the germline V gene are SGHRS and YFSETQ. DNA of the CDR3: TGCGCCAGCAGCTTGGTCTCGACGGACACCCTACTGCGGGGCTATGGCTACACCTTC. Its protein product is CASSLVSTDTLLRGYGYTF. Full variable domain (rest looked up from reference TRBV5-1 and TRBJ1-2): KAGVTQTPRYLIKTRGQQVTLSCSPISGHRSVSWYQQTPGQGLQFLFEYFSETQRNKGNFPGRFSGRQFSNSRSEMNVSTLELGDSALYLCASSLVSTDTLLRGYGYTFGSGTRLTVV.

This clonotype has more than one count but fewer than ten. The chain links TRBV6-1 to TRBJ2-3; no firm D call. V lost 4 bases and J lost 9, with 14 bases in between. In germline, CDR1 is MNHNS, CDR2 SASEGT. This CDR3 is 13 amino acids long. The CDR3 region has the DNA TGTGCCAGCAGTGGGGTTGGCAGAATGACGCAGTATTTT. It translates to CASSGVGRMTQYF.

The chain is built from TRBV11-1 and TRBJ2-7; 16 bases are shared with TRBD2. Germline V gene data show CDR1 as SGHAT and CDR2 as FQDESV (reference sequence). With 5 bases clipped from V and 2 bases from J, the junction kept 9 bases outside the gene matches. This CDR3 is built from 18 residues. CDR3 in amino acids: CASSGTSGRAHLTYEQYF. DNA of the CDR3: TGTGCCAGCAGCGGGACTAGCGGGAGGGCCCATCTCACCTACGAGCAGTACTTC.

This clonotype was counted between two and nine times. J is TRBJ2-2 and V is TRBV4-1; 7 nucleotides agree with TRBD1. Trimming cost V 0 bases and J 7 bases; bases outside gene matches: 5. CDR1 and CDR2 from the germline V gene are MGHRA and YSYEKL. The CDR3 sequence is 15 residues long. The CDR3 region is CASSQDRGRVGELFF. DNA of the CDR3: TGCGCCAGCAGCCAAGATAGGGGGCGGGTCGGGGAGCTGTTTTTT.

This rearrangement joins TRBV5-1 to TRBJ2-3, with a tentative D call TRBD2 (6 bases). Per germline, CDR1 SGHRS and CDR2 YFSETQ. V was trimmed by 4 bases and J by 0 bases, leaving 12 bases between them. The CDR3 has 15 residues. CDR3 amino acids: CASSQMGGSTDTQYF. CDR3 bases: TGCGCCAGCAGCCAGATGGGGGGTAGCACAGATACGCAGTATTTT.